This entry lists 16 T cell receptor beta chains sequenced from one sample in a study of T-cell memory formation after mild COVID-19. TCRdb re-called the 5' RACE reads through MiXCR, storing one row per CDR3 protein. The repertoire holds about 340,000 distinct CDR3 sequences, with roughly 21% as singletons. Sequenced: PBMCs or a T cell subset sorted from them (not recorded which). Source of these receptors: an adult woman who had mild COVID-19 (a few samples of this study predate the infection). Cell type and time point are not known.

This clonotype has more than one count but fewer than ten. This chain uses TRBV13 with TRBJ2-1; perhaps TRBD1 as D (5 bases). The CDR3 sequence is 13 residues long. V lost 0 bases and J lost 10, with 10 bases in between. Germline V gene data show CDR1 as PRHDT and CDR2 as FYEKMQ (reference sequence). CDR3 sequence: CASSLGSRVEQFF. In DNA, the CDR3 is TGTGCCAGCAGCTTAGGTTCCAGGGTGGAGCAGTTCTTC.

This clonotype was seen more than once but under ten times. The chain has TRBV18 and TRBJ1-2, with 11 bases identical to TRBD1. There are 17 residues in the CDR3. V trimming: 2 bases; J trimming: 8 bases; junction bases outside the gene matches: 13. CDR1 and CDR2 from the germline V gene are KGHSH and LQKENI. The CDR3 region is CASSPMDRGRTRRGYTF. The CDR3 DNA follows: TGTGCCAGCTCACCAATGGACAGGGGGCGAACCAGGAGGGGCTACACCTTC. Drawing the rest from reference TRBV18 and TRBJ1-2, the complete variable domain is NAGVMQNPRHLVRRRGQEARLRCSPMKGHSHVYWYRQLPEEGLKFMVYLQKENIIDESGMPKERFSAEFPKEGPSILRIQQVVRGDSAAYFCASSPMDRGRTRRGYTFGSGTRLTVV.

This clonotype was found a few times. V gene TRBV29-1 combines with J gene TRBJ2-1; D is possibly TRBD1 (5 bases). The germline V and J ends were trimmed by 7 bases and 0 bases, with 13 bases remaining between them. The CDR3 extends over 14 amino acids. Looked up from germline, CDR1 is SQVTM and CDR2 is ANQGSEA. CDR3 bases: TGCAGCGGTAAGACAGATAGCTCCTACAATGAGCAGTTCTTC. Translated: CSGKTDSSYNEQFF.

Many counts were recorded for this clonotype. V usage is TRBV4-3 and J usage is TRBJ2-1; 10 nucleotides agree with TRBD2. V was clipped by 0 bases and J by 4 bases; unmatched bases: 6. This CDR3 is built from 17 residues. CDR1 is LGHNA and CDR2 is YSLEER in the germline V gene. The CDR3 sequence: CASSQEWASGSYNEQFF. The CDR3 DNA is TGCGCCAGCAGCCAAGAATGGGCTAGCGGGAGTTACAATGAGCAGTTCTTC.

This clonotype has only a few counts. The chain's CDR3 is CASSLGSGEQYF. Written as DNA, the CDR3 is TGTGCCAGCAGCTTAGGGTCGGGGGAGCAGTACTTC. This chain joins TRBV7-8 and TRBJ2-7; maybe TRBD2 (5 bases). Looked up from germline, CDR1 is SGHVS and CDR2 is FQNEAQ. Trimming removed 1 base from V and 7 bases from J, with 8 bases in between. The length of the CDR3 is 12 residues.

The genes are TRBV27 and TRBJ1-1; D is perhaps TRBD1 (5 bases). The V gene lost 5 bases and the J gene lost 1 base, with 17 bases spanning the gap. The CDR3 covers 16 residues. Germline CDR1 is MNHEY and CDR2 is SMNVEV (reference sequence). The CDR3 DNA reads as TGTGCCAGCAGTCCTACAGTCGGGGGGTGGAACACTGAAGCTTTCTTT. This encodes CASSPTVGGWNTEAFF.

This CDR3 reads CASSYSPLVYEQFF. The CDR3 DNA sequence: TGTGCCAGCAGTTACTCCCCTCTAGTTTATGAGCAGTTCTTC. The chain uses TRBV6-2 or TRBV6-3 and TRBJ2-1; no firm D call. Trimming pared 0 bases from V and 8 bases from J, leaving 11 bases between. The CDR3 totals 14 residues. In germline, CDR1 is MNHEY, CDR2 SVGEGT.

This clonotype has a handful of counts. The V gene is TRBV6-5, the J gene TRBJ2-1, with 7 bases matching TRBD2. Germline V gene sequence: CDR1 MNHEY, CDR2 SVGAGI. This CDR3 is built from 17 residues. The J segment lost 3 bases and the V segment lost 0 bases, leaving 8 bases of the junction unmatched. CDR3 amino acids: CASSYSSPAGFYNEQFF. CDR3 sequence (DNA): TGTGCCAGCAGTTACTCCTCCCCAGCGGGGTTCTACAATGAGCAGTTCTTC.

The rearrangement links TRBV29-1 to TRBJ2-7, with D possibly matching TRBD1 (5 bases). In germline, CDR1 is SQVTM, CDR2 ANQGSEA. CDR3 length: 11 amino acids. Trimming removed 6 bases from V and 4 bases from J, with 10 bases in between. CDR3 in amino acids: CSVIRGYEQYF. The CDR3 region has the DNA TGCAGCGTGATAAGGGGATACGAGCAGTACTTC.

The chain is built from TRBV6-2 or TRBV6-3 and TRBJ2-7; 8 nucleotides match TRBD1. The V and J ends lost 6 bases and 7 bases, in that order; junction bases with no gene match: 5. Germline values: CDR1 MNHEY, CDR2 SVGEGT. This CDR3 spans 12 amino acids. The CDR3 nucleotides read TGTGCCAGCAGGGATGACAGGGGAGAGCAGTACTTC. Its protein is CASRDDRGEQYF.

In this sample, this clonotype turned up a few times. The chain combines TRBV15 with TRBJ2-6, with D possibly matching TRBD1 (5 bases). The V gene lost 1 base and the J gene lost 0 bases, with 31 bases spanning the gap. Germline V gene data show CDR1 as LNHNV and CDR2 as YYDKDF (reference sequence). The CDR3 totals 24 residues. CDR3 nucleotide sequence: TGTGCCACCAGCAGAGGCCGGGTCTGGGGTCAAGGGGATGGGCACCTCTCTGGGGCCAACGTCCTGACTTTC. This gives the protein CATSRGRVWGQGDGHLSGANVLTF. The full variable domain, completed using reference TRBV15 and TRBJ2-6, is DAMVIQNPRYQVTQFGKPVTLSCSQTLNHNVMYWYQQKSSQAPKLLFHYYDKDFNNEADTPDNFQSRRPNTSFCFLDIRSPGLGDTAMYLCATSRGRVWGQGDGHLSGANVLTFGAGSRLTVL.

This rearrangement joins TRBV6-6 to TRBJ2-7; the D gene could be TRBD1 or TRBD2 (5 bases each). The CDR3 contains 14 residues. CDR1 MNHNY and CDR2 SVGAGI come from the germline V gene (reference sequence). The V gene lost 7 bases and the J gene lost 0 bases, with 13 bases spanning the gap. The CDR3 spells CASNTGTGSYEQYF. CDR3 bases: TGTGCCAGCAACACCGGGACGGGCTCCTACGAGCAGTACTTC.

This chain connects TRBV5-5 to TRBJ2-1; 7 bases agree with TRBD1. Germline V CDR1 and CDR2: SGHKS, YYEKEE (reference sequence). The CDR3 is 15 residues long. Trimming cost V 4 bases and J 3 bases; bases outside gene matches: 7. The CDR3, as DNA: TGTGCCAGCAGCAAAGAGGCAGGGGGCTACAATGAGCAGTTCTTC. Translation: CASSKEAGGYNEQFF.

CDR3 bases: TGTGCCAGCAGCTCCAGGGGGTCGGATACGCAGTATTTT. Protein sequence: CASSSRGSDTQYF. This chain links TRBV5-4 with TRBJ2-3; 7 bases align to TRBD1. Per the germline V gene, CDR1 is SGHNT and CDR2 is YYREEE (reference sequence). V shed 3 bases, J shed 6 bases, and the junction held 4 bases outside the gene matches. The CDR3 has 13 residues.

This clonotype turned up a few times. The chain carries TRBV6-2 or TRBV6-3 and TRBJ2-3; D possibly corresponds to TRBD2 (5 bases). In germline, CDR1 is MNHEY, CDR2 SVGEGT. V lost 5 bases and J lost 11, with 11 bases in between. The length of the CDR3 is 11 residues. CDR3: CASSPARGQYF. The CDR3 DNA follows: TGTGCCAGCAGTCCCGCCCGGGGGCAGTATTTT.

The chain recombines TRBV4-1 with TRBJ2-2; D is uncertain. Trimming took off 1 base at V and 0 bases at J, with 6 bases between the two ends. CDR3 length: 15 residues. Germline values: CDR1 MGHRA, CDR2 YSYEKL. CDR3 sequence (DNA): TGCGCCAGCAGCCAAGGGGCAGCGAACACCGGGGAGCTGTTTTTT. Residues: CASSQGAANTGELFF.